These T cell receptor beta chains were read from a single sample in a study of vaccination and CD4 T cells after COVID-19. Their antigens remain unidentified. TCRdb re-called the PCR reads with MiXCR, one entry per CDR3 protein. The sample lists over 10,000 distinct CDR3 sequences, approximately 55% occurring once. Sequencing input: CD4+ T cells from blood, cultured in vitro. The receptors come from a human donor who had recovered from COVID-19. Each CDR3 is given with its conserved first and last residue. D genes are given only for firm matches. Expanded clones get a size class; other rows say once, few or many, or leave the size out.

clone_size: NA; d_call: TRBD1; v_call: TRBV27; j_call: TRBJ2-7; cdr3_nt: TGTGCCAGCAGCCCAATGGGGACAGGGGTCTACGAGCAGTACTTC; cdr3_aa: CASSPMGTGVYEQYF
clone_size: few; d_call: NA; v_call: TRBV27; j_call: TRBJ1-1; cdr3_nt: TGTGCCAGCAGCAGCGGGAGGCAGCTCAGTCCTGAAGCTTTCTTT; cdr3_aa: CASSSGRQLSPEAFF
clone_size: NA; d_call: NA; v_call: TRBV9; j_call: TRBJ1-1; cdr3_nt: TGTGCCAGCAGCGTAGGACCGCTGAACACTGAAGCTTTCTTT; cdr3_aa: CASSVGPLNTEAFF
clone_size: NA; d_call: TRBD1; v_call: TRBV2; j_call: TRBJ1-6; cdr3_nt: TGTGCCGGCGGGACAGGCTATAATTCACCCCTCCACTTT; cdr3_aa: CAGGTGYNSPLHF
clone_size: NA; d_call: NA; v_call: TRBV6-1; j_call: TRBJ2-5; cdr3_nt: TGTGCCAGCAGTGTCGCCGGGGGTAGGGAAGGCCAGTACTTC; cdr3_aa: CASSVAGGREGQYF
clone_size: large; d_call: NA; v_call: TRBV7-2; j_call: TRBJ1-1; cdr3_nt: TGTGCCAGCAGCTTACCTGGGGGCTTCGGGAACACTGAAGCTTTCTTT; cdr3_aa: CASSLPGGFGNTEAFF
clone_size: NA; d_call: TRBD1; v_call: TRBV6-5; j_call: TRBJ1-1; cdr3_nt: TGTGCCAGCAGTTACTCACAGGGGAGCACTGAAGCTTTCTTT; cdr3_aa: CASSYSQGSTEAFF
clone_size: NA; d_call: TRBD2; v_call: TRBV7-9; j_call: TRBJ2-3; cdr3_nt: TGTGCCAGCAGAGGACTAGCGGACACAGATACGCAGTATTTT; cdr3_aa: CASRGLADTDTQYF
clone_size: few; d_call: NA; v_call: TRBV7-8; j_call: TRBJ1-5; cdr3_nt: TGTGCCAGCAGCTTTTACATTGTGGGTCAGCCCCAGCATTTT; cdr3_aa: CASSFYIVGQPQHF
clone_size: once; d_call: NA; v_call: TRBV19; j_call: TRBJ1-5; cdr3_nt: TGTGCCAGTAGTATTTGGGGGATTCCCAATCAGCCCCAGCATTTT; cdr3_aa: CASSIWGIPNQPQHF
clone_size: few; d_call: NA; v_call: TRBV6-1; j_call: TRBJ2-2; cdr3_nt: TGTGCCAGCAGTGACTATCCAGGGGCTGCCGGGGAGCTGTTTTTT; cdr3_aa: CASSDYPGAAGELFF
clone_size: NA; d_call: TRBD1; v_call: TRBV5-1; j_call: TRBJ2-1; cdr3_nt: TGCGCCAGCAGCGTATACAGGGGGAGGTTGTACAATGAGCAGTTCTTC; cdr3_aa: CASSVYRGRLYNEQFF
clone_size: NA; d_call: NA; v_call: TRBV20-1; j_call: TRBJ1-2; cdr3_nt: TGCAGTGCTCGTTTGGGGCTTAACTATGGCTACACCTTC; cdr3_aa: CSARLGLNYGYTF
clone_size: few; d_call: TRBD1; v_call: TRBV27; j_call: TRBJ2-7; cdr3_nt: TGTGCCAGCAGACCCCCGGACAGGGGGTTGGAAGAGCAGTACTTC; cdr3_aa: CASRPPDRGLEEQYF
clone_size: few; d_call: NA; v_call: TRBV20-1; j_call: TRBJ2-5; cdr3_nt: TGCAGTGCCTCCGGGACTTTTCAAGAGACCCAGTACTTC; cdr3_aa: CSASGTFQETQYF
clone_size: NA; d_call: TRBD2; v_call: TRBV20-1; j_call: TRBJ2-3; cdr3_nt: TGCAGTGCTCCGTTAGGTGGGAGGGGCACAGATACGCAGTATTTT; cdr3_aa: CSAPLGGRGTDTQYF
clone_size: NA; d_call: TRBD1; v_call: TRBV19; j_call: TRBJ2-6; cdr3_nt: TGTGCCAGTACCGACAGGGGCAGCTCTGGGGCCAACGTCCTGACTTTC; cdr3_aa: CASTDRGSSGANVLTF
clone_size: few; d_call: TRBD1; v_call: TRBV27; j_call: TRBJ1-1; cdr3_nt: TGTGCCAGCAATGGACAGGGTGGGCCCGCTGAAGCTTTCTTT; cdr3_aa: CASNGQGGPAEAFF
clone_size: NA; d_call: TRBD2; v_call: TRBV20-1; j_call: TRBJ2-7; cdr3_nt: TGCAGTGCTACGGGACTAGCGGGAGTGAGGGAGCAGTACTTC; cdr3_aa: CSATGLAGVREQYF
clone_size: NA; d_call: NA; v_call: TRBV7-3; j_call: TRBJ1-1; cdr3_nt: TGTGCCAGCAGCTTAATGGGTAGTACTGAAGCTTTCTTT; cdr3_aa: CASSLMGSTEAFF
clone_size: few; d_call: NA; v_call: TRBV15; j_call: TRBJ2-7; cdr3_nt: TGTGCCACCAGCAGAGACATTGTACGCGAGCAGTACTTC; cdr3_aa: CATSRDIVREQYF
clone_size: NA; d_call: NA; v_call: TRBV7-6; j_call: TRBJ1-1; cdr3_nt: TGTGCCAGCAGCTTAATTTCAGGGGCGAACACTGAAGCTTTCTTT; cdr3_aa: CASSLISGANTEAFF